Following are 24 T cell receptor beta chains from one sample sequenced in a study of blood T cell repertoires in COVID-19. Sequencing was performed with immunoSEQ multiplex PCR; in TCRdb, only in-frame clones are kept and a portion is missing. The data contain fewer than 250,000 clones, roughly 80% of them singletons. Sequencing used peripheral blood. Receptor source: an elderly woman with acute or convalescent COVID-19.

Here the CDR3 reads CASSSWPGLNYGYTF. As DNA, the CDR3 is TGTGCCAGCAGCAGCTGGCCGGGACTTAACTATGGCTACACCTTC. The rearrangement links TRBV5-6 to TRBJ1-2, with a tentative D call TRBD1 (5 bases). V was pared by 4 bases and J by 1 base, with 14 bases between. The CDR3 covers 15 residues. Germline values: CDR1 SGHDT, CDR2 YYEEEE.

The rearrangement joins TRBV5-1 to TRBJ2-1; 10 bases match TRBD1. CDR3 length: 15 residues. J gave up 6 bases and V 0 bases, and 3 bases lay outside the gene matches. Germline lookup yields CDR1 SGHRS and CDR2 YFSETQ. The CDR3 is CASSLVRDRGNEQFF. CDR3 DNA: TGCGCCAGCAGCTTGGTCCGGGACAGGGGCAATGAGCAGTTCTTC.

The chain employs TRBV4-1 and TRBJ1-6; D gene unclear. Germline CDR1 reads MGHRA; CDR2 reads YSYEKL. The CDR3 totals 17 residues. Trimming took off 4 bases at V and 0 bases at J, with 13 bases between the two ends. The CDR3: CASSPWAVSSYNSPLHF. DNA of the CDR3: TGCGCCAGCAGCCCCTGGGCCGTGAGCTCCTATAATTCACCCCTCCACTTT.

J is TRBJ1-1 and V is TRBV7-2, with 9 bases matching TRBD1. Germline assignment: CDR1 SGHTA and CDR2 FQGNSA. This CDR3 contains 16 residues. The J segment lost 5 bases and the V segment lost 3 bases, leaving 10 bases of the junction unmatched. CDR3 sequence reads: CASSFRRTGADTEAFF. The CDR3 bases are TGTGCCAGCAGCTTTCGGAGGACAGGGGCCGATACTGAAGCTTTCTTT.

V and J are TRBV27 and TRBJ1-2, with TRBD1 matching over 9 bases. The junction had 9 bases not matched to a gene; V was cut back by 6 bases and J by 7 bases. From germline, CDR1 is MNHEY and CDR2 SMNVEV (reference sequence). CDR3 length equals 14 residues. The CDR3 DNA follows: TGTGCCAGCAGCCCCACAGGGGGCTCGGGTGGCTACACCTTC. It is translated as CASSPTGGSGGYTF.

The genes are TRBV3-1 (or the pseudogene TRBV3-2) and TRBJ2-7; tentative D call: TRBD2 (7 bases). This CDR3 has 15 amino acids. Trimming left V 0 bases short and J 6 bases short, with 15 bases between. Germline loops: CDR1 LGHDT, CDR2 YNNKEL (reference sequence). CDR3 sequence reads: CASSQDVAAGAEQYF. In nucleotides, the CDR3 is TGTGCCAGCAGCCAAGATGTAGCGGCGGGGGCCGAGCAGTACTTC.

The chain has TRBV28 and TRBJ2-5, with 10 bases matching TRBD1. CDR3 length equals 15 residues. Germline V gene data show CDR1 as MDHEN and CDR2 as SYDVKM. The ends lost 6 bases at V and 4 bases at J; junction bases unmatched: 8. CDR3 region: CASRSPTGGSETQYF. CDR3 in DNA: TGTGCCAGCAGATCACCGACAGGGGGCTCAGAGACCCAGTACTTC.

This chain uses TRBV29-1 with TRBJ2-7, with 8 bases aligning to TRBD1. The CDR3 contains 15 residues. CDR1 SQVTM and CDR2 ANQGSEA come from the germline V gene. The junction had 12 bases not matched to a gene; V was cut back by 6 bases and J by 2 bases. CDR3 region: CSVSHPGQATYEQYF. CDR3 in DNA: TGCAGCGTCTCACACCCGGGACAGGCTACCTACGAGCAGTACTTC.

This clone was observed a few times. This sequence joins TRBV9 and TRBJ1-6, with 10 bases identical to TRBD1. V was pared by 3 bases and J by 10 bases, with 7 bases of the junction left unmatched. Looked up from germline, CDR1 is SGDLS and CDR2 is YYNGEE. This CDR3 has 15 amino acids. Here the CDR3 DNA reads TGTGCCAGCAGCGCGAGGGACAGGGGCTCCTCACCCCTCCACTTT. Protein sequence: CASSARDRGSSPLHF.

Many counts were recorded for this clone. The gene calls are TRBV19 and TRBJ2-7, with D possibly TRBD1 on 6 matching bases. The CDR3 length is 13 residues. Germline-derived CDR1 and CDR2 are LNHDA and SQIVND (reference sequence). V was pared by 7 bases and J by 4 bases, with 14 bases between. CDR3 DNA sequence: TGTGCCAGTAATCAGGGGATGGGTTACGAGCAGTACTTC. This encodes CASNQGMGYEQYF. Supplemented by reference TRBV19 and TRBJ2-7, the full variable domain reads DGGITQSPKYLFRKEGQNVTLSCEQNLNHDAMYWYRQDPGQGLRLIYYSQIVNDFQKGDIAEGYSVSREKKESFPLTVTSAQKNPTAFYLCASNQGMGYEQYFGPGTRLTVT.

CDR3: CASSEGAGARYEQYF. The CDR3 region has the DNA TGCGCCAGCAGCGAAGGGGCAGGGGCGCGTTACGAGCAGTACTTC. The chain joins TRBV4-1 to TRBJ2-7, with D perhaps matching TRBD1 (6 bases). Germline V lookup: CDR1 MGHRA, CDR2 YSYEKL. Trimming removed 5 bases at V and 4 bases at J, with 18 bases between. The CDR3 is made up of 15 amino acids.

Concerning this clone itself: Other nucleotide sequences from this sample produce the same CDR3. V usage is TRBV7-2 and J usage is TRBJ2-3; 10 bases align to TRBD2. The CDR3 consists of 15 residues. The germline V gene has CDR1 SGHTA and CDR2 FQGNSA. V shed 2 bases and J 1 base; nucleotides not matched to a gene: 0. This CDR3 reads CASSLTSGGTDTQYF. Here the CDR3 DNA reads TGTGCCAGCAGCTTAACTAGCGGGGGCACAGATACGCAGTATTTT. The full variable domain, completed using reference TRBV7-2 and TRBJ2-3, is GAGVSQSPSNKVTEKGKDVELRCDPISGHTALYWYRQSLGQGLEFLIYFQGNSAPDKSGLPSDRFSAERTGGSVSTLTIQRTQQEDSAVYLCASSLTSGGTDTQYFGPGTRLTVL.

The count of this clone is one. The chain couples TRBV6-5 to TRBJ1-2, with no clear D. CDR3 size: 15 residues. V was clipped by 10 bases and J by 5 bases, with 23 bases between them. Germline CDR1 reads MNHEY; CDR2 reads SVGAGI. CDR3 coding DNA: TGTGCCACTCGGAGGGAAACCGACCTGTTATATGGCTACACCTTC. Translated, it gives CATRRETDLLYGYTF.

The chain couples TRBV9 to TRBJ1-4; D is unclear. V was clipped by 2 bases and J by 7 bases, with 6 bases between them. CDR3 length equals 12 residues. Germline V gene lookup returns CDR1 SGDLS and CDR2 YYNGEE. The DNA for the CDR3 is TGTGCCAGCAGCGTGAGAGTTGAAAAACTGTTTTTT. Protein sequence: CASSVRVEKLFF.

J is TRBJ2-7 and V is TRBV10-1; 10 nucleotides match TRBD2. The CDR3 has 19 residues. With V trimmed by 11 bases and J by 5 bases, 27 bases remained unmatched. From germline, CDR1 is WNHNN and CDR2 SYGVQD (reference sequence). CDR3 protein: CALRRRLAGLRSEEDEQYF. In nucleotides, the CDR3 is TGCGCCCTGAGAAGGCGACTAGCGGGCCTCCGGTCCGAGGAAGACGAGCAGTACTTC.

On this clone: Other DNA sequences in the same sample also yield this CDR3. The chain links TRBV19 to TRBJ2-2, with 7 bases lining up with TRBD2. The ends lost 4 bases at V and 1 base at J; junction bases unmatched: 0. The CDR3 totals 14 residues. The V gene's germline CDR1 is LNHDA and CDR2 SQIVND (reference sequence). The CDR3: CASSSGGNTGELFF. The CDR3 nucleotides read TGTGCCAGTAGTAGCGGGGGGAACACCGGGGAGCTGTTTTTT.

The genes are TRBV9 and TRBJ2-7; TRBD2 agrees at 7 bases. J was trimmed by 3 bases and V by 4 bases; bases with no gene match: 13. The CDR3 consists of 16 residues. Germline assignment: CDR1 SGDLS and CDR2 YYNGEE. Written as DNA, the CDR3 is TGTGCCAGCAGCCCCCGCGGCGGGAGCGTGCTCTACGAGCAGTACTTC. This sequence encodes CASSPRGGSVLYEQYF.

This chain uses TRBV18 with TRBJ1-1, with 10 nucleotides matching TRBD1. V was clipped by 3 bases and J by 1 base; unmatched bases: 5. This CDR3 spans 16 amino acids. The germline gives CDR1 KGHSH, CDR2 LQKENI. In DNA form, the CDR3 reads TGTGCCAGCTCACCTTTGGACAGGGGGGCGAACACTGAAGCTTTCTTT. It translates to CASSPLDRGANTEAFF. Full variable domain (rest looked up from reference TRBV18 and TRBJ1-1): NAGVMQNPRHLVRRRGQEARLRCSPMKGHSHVYWYRQLPEEGLKFMVYLQKENIIDESGMPKERFSAEFPKEGPSILRIQQVVRGDSAAYFCASSPLDRGANTEAFFGQGTRLTVV.

The chain recombines TRBV3-1 (or the pseudogene TRBV3-2) with TRBJ1-1; possible D gene TRBD1, 6 bases. In germline, CDR1 is LGHDT, CDR2 YNNKEL (reference sequence). The V end was cut by 2 bases, the J end by 3 bases, with 25 bases between. The CDR3 loop spans 19 amino acids. The CDR3 loop reads CASSQPTGRRGGVDTEAFF. In DNA form, the CDR3 reads TGTGCCAGCAGCCAACCGACAGGCCGACGAGGTGGTGTTGACACTGAAGCTTTCTTT.

This rearrangement joins TRBV4-2 to TRBJ2-1, with a possible D match to TRBD2 (6 bases). Germline CDR1 LGHNA, CDR2 YNFKEQ. Trimming removed 4 bases from V and 3 bases from J, with 13 bases in between. The CDR3 spans 15 residues. The CDR3 sequence: CASSREASDYNEQFF. The CDR3 nucleotides are TGTGCCAGCAGCCGGGAAGCTAGCGACTACAATGAGCAGTTCTTC.

V gene TRBV24-1 combines with J gene TRBJ2-1, with TRBD2 matching over 12 bases. The V gene end was trimmed by 1 base and the J gene end by 7 bases; junction bases not matched to a gene: 4. Germline V lookup: CDR1 KGHDR, CDR2 SFDVKD. This CDR3 region has 16 residues. CDR3: CATSDFGLAGLNEQFF. CDR3 nucleotide sequence: TGTGCCACCAGTGATTTCGGACTAGCGGGGCTTAATGAGCAGTTCTTC.

This chain links TRBV7-9 with TRBJ1-6; no definite D call. V lost 4 bases and J lost 7, with 17 bases in between. Germline lookup yields CDR1 SEHNR and CDR2 FQNEAQ (reference sequence). The CDR3 extends over 16 amino acids. CDR3 DNA: TGTGCCAGCAGCTCGTCAGATACCCCTTCAAATTCACCCCTCCACTTT. Amino acids: CASSSSDTPSNSPLHF.

The V call is TRBV7-2, the J call TRBJ1-4; D is undetermined. V was trimmed by 4 bases and J by 8 bases, leaving 17 bases between them. The CDR3 has 15 residues. Germline CDR1 SGHTA, CDR2 FQGNSA. CDR3 sequence: CASSSVGGPGEKLFF. In DNA form, the CDR3 reads TGTGCCAGCAGCTCAGTAGGAGGGCCCGGCGAAAAACTGTTTTTT.

The rearrangement joins TRBV9 to TRBJ2-5; D may be TRBD1 (6 bases). V lost 4 bases, J lost 5 bases, and 18 bases lay in between. CDR3 length equals 15 residues. Germline V gives CDR1 SGDLS, CDR2 YYNGEE. CDR3 sequence: CASSSSAGTSETQYF. As DNA, the CDR3 is TGTGCCAGCAGCTCCAGTGCTGGGACATCGGAGACCCAGTACTTC.